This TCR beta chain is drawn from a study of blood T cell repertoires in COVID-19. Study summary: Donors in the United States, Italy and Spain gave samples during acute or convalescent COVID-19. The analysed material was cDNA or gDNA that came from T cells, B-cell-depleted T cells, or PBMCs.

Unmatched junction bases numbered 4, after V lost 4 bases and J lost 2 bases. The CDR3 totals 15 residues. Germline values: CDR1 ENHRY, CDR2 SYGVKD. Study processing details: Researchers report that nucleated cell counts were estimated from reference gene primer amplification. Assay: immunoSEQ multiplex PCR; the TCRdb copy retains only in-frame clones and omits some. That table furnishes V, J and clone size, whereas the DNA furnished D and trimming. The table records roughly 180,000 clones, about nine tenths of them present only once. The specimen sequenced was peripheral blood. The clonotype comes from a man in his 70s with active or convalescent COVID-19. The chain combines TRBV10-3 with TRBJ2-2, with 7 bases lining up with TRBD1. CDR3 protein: CAISGGQTNTGELFF. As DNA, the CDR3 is TGTGCCATCAGTGGGGGACAGACAAACACCGGGGAGCTGTTTTTT.